Following are 27 T cell receptor beta chains from one sample sequenced in a study of CXCR3-negative and CXCR3-positive naive CD8 T cells. The libraries of TRB cDNA were constructed through 5' RACE using UMI labels. TCRdb reanalyzed the 5' RACE reads and collapses them to one entry per CDR3 protein, without DNA. This sample's table has approximately 52,000 distinct CDR3 sequences. Sequenced material: memory CD8+ T cells from blood. Every receptor here comes from a human donor in good health. Some clones in this sample may be carry-over from other donors' samples.

The chain has TRBV7-9 and TRBJ2-5; TCRdb designates TRBD1, a call that cannot be tested without DNA. This CDR3 is 14 amino acids long. Per the germline V gene, CDR1 is SEHNR and CDR2 is FQNEAQ (reference sequence). The CDR3 here is CASSSWAGQETQYF.

This chain's CDR3 is CAKMDRGPRNEQFF. V and J are TRBV21-1 and TRBJ2-1; the D call from TCRdb, TRBD1, cannot be confirmed without DNA. TRBV21-1 is termed a pseudogene. This CDR3 has 14 residues.

V and J are TRBV29-1 and TRBJ1-4. CDR1 and CDR2 (germline): SQVTM, ANQGSEA. The CDR3 contains 13 residues. CDR3: CSVEAGTNEKLFF.

The chain joins TRBV28 to TRBJ2-7; TCRdb reports TRBD1, a call that lacks DNA to check it against. From germline, CDR1 is MDHEN and CDR2 SYDVKM. The CDR3 is 12 residues long. The CDR3 loop is CASSLSGDEQYF.

This chain links TRBV29-1 with TRBJ1-1; with no DNA, the TCRdb D assignment of TRBD1 cannot be verified. Germline V lookup: CDR1 SQVTM, CDR2 ANQGSEA. This CDR3 is 13 amino acids long. The CDR3 loop reads CSVEPTGFYEAFF.

The V gene is TRBV2, the J gene TRBJ2-7; the D call from TCRdb, TRBD1, cannot be confirmed without DNA. In germline, CDR1 is SNHLY, CDR2 FYNNEI. The CDR3 sequence is 14 residues long. The CDR3 reads CASSASGEGYEQYF.

The CDR3 here is CSARGTDRDYEQYF. The V gene is TRBV29-1, the J gene TRBJ2-7; the D gene TCRdb calls, TRBD1, cannot be checked with no DNA. The length of the CDR3 is 14 residues. In germline, CDR1 is SQVTM, CDR2 ANQGSEA.

This rearrangement joins TRBV4-3 to TRBJ2-4. The CDR3 sequence is 15 residues long. CDR1 and CDR2 (germline): LGHNA, YSLEER. CDR3 amino acids: CASSQDIRTKNIQYF.

This sequence joins TRBV5-6 and TRBJ1-5. Germline-derived CDR1 and CDR2 are SGHDT and YYEEEE. This CDR3 contains 14 residues. CDR3 loop: CASSFRVGNQPQHF.

The chain has TRBV27 and TRBJ2-2; the TCRdb D gene call, TRBD1, has no DNA to confirm it. The CDR3 covers 13 residues. Looked up from germline, CDR1 is MNHEY and CDR2 is SMNVEV (reference sequence). CDR3 sequence: CASSFTGPGELFF.

V and J are TRBV2 and TRBJ2-5. Germline V CDR1 and CDR2: SNHLY, FYNNEI. The CDR3 has 14 amino acids. This CDR3 reads CASSVAGVEETQYF. Complete variable domain (other parts from reference TRBV2 and TRBJ2-5): EPEVTQTPSHQVTQMGQEVILRCVPISNHLYFYWYRQILGQKVEFLVSFYNNEISEKSEIFDDQFSVERPDGSNFTLKIRSTKLEDSAMYFCASSVAGVEETQYFGPGTRLLVL.

The J gene is TRBJ2-7, the V gene TRBV6-5; TCRdb's D call, TRBD1, is unchecked because there is no DNA. Germline V gene data show CDR1 as MNHEY and CDR2 as SVGAGI. The CDR3 length is 13 residues. The CDR3 is CAIGLGRAYEQYF.

The V call is TRBV7-2, the J call TRBJ1-2; TCRdb returns TRBD1, unconfirmable since there is no DNA. The germline V gene has CDR1 SGHTA and CDR2 FQGNSA. The CDR3 is made up of 12 amino acids. The CDR3 sequence: CATDSGYYGYTF.

The gene calls are TRBV28 and TRBJ1-1. The germline gives CDR1 MDHEN, CDR2 SYDVKM. The CDR3 extends over 12 amino acids. The CDR3 loop reads CASSFVGAEAFF.

This chain links TRBV29-1 with TRBJ1-2; TCRdb picks TRBD1, but there is no DNA to check that call. The CDR3 has 13 residues. Germline CDR1 and CDR2: SQVTM and ANQGSEA. The CDR3 sequence is CSAKLDSRYGYTF.

The chain recombines TRBV7-3 with TRBJ2-1; TCRdb proposes TRBD1, but this gene call is untestable without DNA. The CDR3 is made up of 16 amino acids. In germline, CDR1 is SGHTA, CDR2 FQGTGA. The CDR3 spells CASSLGRGGPYNEQFF.

The chain recombines TRBV7-9 with TRBJ1-3. The CDR3 is 15 amino acids. Looked up from germline, CDR1 is SEHNR and CDR2 is FQNEAQ (reference sequence). CDR3 amino acids: CASSSIHKGGNTIYF.

V and J are TRBV27 and TRBJ2-3; TCRdb proposes TRBD1, but this gene call is untestable without DNA. Germline V gives CDR1 MNHEY, CDR2 SMNVEV (reference sequence). The CDR3 extends over 15 amino acids. The CDR3 reads CASSPDMRGADTQYF.

V and J are TRBV5-1 and TRBJ1-2; TCRdb proposes TRBD1, but this gene call is untestable without DNA. The germline CDR1 and CDR2 sequences are SGHRS and YFSETQ. This CDR3 has 15 residues. This CDR3 is CASSPGTGEDYGYTF.

CDR3 in amino acids: CASSFRGRTLDTQYF. The V gene is TRBV11-2, the J gene TRBJ2-3; TCRdb's D gene call, TRBD2, goes unchecked for lack of DNA. Germline CDR1 reads SGHAT; CDR2 reads FQNNGV. This CDR3 is built from 15 residues.

The rearrangement uses TRBV5-5 and TRBJ2-1; there is no DNA to check the TCRdb D call of TRBD1. Per germline, CDR1 SGHKS and CDR2 YYEKEE (reference sequence). The CDR3 has 17 amino acids. CDR3 region: CASSLTPGRDIVNEQFF.

The rearrangement joins TRBV28 to TRBJ2-7. The CDR3 sequence is 14 residues long. Germline lookup yields CDR1 MDHEN and CDR2 SYDVKM. This CDR3 reads CASSFFAADGEQYF.

This chain connects TRBV29-1 to TRBJ2-5; TCRdb reports TRBD1, a call that lacks DNA to check it against. Germline V gene data show CDR1 as SQVTM and CDR2 as ANQGSEA. This CDR3 spans 13 amino acids. CDR3 region: CSVETGFGETQYF.

The chain links TRBV6-5 to TRBJ1-2; as DNA is missing, the TRBD1 call by TCRdb cannot be tested. The CDR3 contains 15 residues. Germline assignment: CDR1 MNHEY and CDR2 SVGAGI. The CDR3 reads CASSYGDSLNYGYTF.

J is TRBJ2-4 and V is TRBV29-1; TCRdb lists TRBD2, though no DNA is available to test this call. The CDR3 is made up of 12 amino acids. Germline CDR1 SQVTM, CDR2 ANQGSEA. The CDR3 is CSTRQGLDIQYF.

The V and J genes are TRBV28 and TRBJ1-6. Germline assignment: CDR1 MDHEN and CDR2 SYDVKM. This CDR3 spans 17 amino acids. CDR3 protein: CASSLYWTAPLNSPLNF.

The rearrangement uses TRBV6-6 and TRBJ2-7; TCRdb outputs TRBD1, but without DNA this stays unchecked. The germline gives CDR1 MNHNY, CDR2 SVGAGI (reference sequence). The CDR3 extends over 12 amino acids. The CDR3 loop is CASSLTGYEQYF.